The 15 T cell receptor beta chains below all came from one sample that was sequenced in a study of human T cells and chemical hapten exposure. One entry per CDR3 protein results from TCRdb running MiXCR on the 5' RACE reads. The sample yields under 150,000 distinct CDR3 sequences, 15% to 20% seen once. Unfractionated whole blood was the source of the extracted total RNA. All receptors come from a human donor in good health.

The chain uses TRBV6-1 and TRBJ2-4; 7 nucleotides agree with TRBD2. The CDR3 is 15 amino acids. V gave up 8 bases and J gave up 9 bases; unmatched junction bases: 16. CDR1 MNHNS and CDR2 SASEGT come from the germline V gene. This chain's CDR3 is CASGPRTREGSIQYF. DNA for the CDR3: TGTGCCAGCGGCCCCCGGACAAGGGAGGGAAGCATTCAGTACTTC.

This clonotype was seen only a few times. This chain links TRBV6-2 or TRBV6-3 with TRBJ1-1; D call uncertain. This CDR3 comprises 15 residues. The ends were cut back, 2 bases at V and 3 bases at J, with 13 bases in the middle. CDR1 is MNHEY and CDR2 is SVGEGT in the germline V gene. The CDR3 here is CASSYARRVYTEAFF. CDR3 sequence (DNA): TGTGCCAGCAGTTACGCAAGACGGGTGTACACTGAAGCTTTCTTT.

This clonotype appeared a few times. DNA of the CDR3: TGTGCCTGGATTAACACGGGAGGGAGGTATGAGCAGTTCTTC. It translates to CAWINTGGRYEQFF. The rearrangement joins TRBV30 to TRBJ2-1, with TRBD2 identical over 8 bases. The V gene's germline CDR1 is GTSNPN and CDR2 SVGIG (reference sequence). The CDR3 spans 14 residues. With 4 bases clipped from V and 8 bases from J, the junction kept 10 bases outside the gene matches.

In its sample, this clonotype was seen a few times. The gene calls are TRBV6-5 and TRBJ2-5, with 8 positions matching TRBD1. Germline values: CDR1 MNHEY, CDR2 SVGAGI. The CDR3 has 14 residues. The V segment lost 6 bases and the J segment 7 bases; nucleotides outside the gene matches: 10. CDR3 coding DNA: TGTGCCAGCAGGCTACAGGGGGACGAAGGGACCCAGTACTTC. Residues: CASRLQGDEGTQYF.

Only a few counts were recorded for this clonotype. The V gene is TRBV29-1, the J gene TRBJ1-2; no definite D call. Germline V CDR1 and CDR2: SQVTM, ANQGSEA. The V and J ends lost 4 bases and 2 bases respectively, with 8 bases between them. CDR3 length: 12 amino acids. The CDR3: CSVVFTNYGYTF. CDR3 bases: TGCAGCGTTGTTTTCACAAACTATGGCTACACCTTC.

The chain couples TRBV12-3 or TRBV12-4 to TRBJ2-7; D perhaps matches TRBD2 (5 bases). This CDR3 is 13 amino acids long. Trimming removed 5 bases at V and 2 bases at J, with 10 bases between. CDR3: CASSLPGAYEQYF. The CDR3 coding sequence is TGTGCCAGCAGTCTCCCCGGGGCCTACGAGCAGTACTTC.

The chain joins TRBV2 to TRBJ1-1; 7 positions agree with TRBD1. V gave up 7 bases and J gave up 1 base; unmatched junction bases: 9. The CDR3 is 15 residues long. Germline V gives CDR1 SNHLY, CDR2 FYNNEI. The CDR3 loop reads CASTRKGAPNTEAFF. The CDR3 bases are TGTGCCAGCACACGCAAGGGGGCGCCGAACACTGAAGCTTTCTTT.

The table lists this clonotype with a few counts. This chain connects TRBV6-2 or TRBV6-3 to TRBJ2-3; 9 nucleotides align to TRBD2. The V gene's germline CDR1 is MNHEY and CDR2 SVGEGT. The length of the CDR3 is 14 residues. Losses at the gene ends were 5 bases for V and 4 bases for J; bases not matched to a gene: 4. The CDR3 reads CASSIAGVADTQYF. The CDR3 DNA reads TGTGCCAGCAGTATAGCGGGAGTAGCAGATACGCAGTATTTT.

This clonotype was found a few times. This chain joins TRBV3-1 and TRBJ1-1; the match to TRBD1 covers 11 bases. V was clipped by 5 bases and J by 2 bases; unmatched bases: 10. The V gene's germline CDR1 is LGHDT and CDR2 YNNKEL (reference sequence). The CDR3 covers 17 residues. This chain's CDR3 is CASSVRTGGAGNTEAFF. As DNA, the CDR3 is TGTGCCAGCAGCGTCCGGACAGGGGGCGCGGGAAACACTGAAGCTTTCTTT.

V is TRBV12-3 or TRBV12-4 and J is TRBJ1-5; D gene uncertain. V dropped 6 bases and J dropped 0 bases, with 3 bases sitting between them. The CDR3 contains 12 residues. CDR3 in amino acids: CASRNSNQPQHF. The CDR3 bases are TGTGCCAGCAGAAATAGCAATCAGCCCCAGCATTTT.

The chain joins TRBV28 to TRBJ2-7, with 9 bases identical to TRBD2. This CDR3 region has 16 residues. Germline-derived CDR1 and CDR2 are MDHEN and SYDVKM. V lost 1 base, J lost 5 bases, and 9 bases stayed unmatched. CDR3 loop: CASSLFTAGGGDEQYF. Here the CDR3 DNA reads TGTGCCAGCAGTTTATTTACAGCGGGAGGAGGTGACGAGCAGTACTTC.

J is TRBJ2-1 and V is TRBV27, with no clear D. The germline gives CDR1 MNHEY, CDR2 SMNVEV (reference sequence). The CDR3 has 13 residues. Between the trimmed V and J ends, which lost 7 bases and 0 bases, there was a span of 7 bases. CDR3: CASMRSSYNEQFF. CDR3 coding DNA: TGTGCCAGCATGCGGAGCTCCTACAATGAGCAGTTCTTC.

The V and J genes are TRBV5-1 and TRBJ2-7, with TRBD1 matching 7 bases. After removal of 6 bases from V and 2 bases from J, the junction contained 8 bases not matched to a gene. Germline V gene sequence: CDR1 SGHRS, CDR2 YFSETQ. The CDR3 is 14 residues long. The CDR3 protein is CASNTGDRPYEQYF. As DNA, the CDR3 is TGCGCCAGCAACACAGGGGATCGACCCTACGAGCAGTACTTC.

V is TRBV6-1 and J is TRBJ1-5, with D maybe TRBD1 (5 bases). The CDR3 spans 14 residues. The V end was cut by 1 base, the J end by 2 bases, with 6 bases between. Germline-derived CDR1 and CDR2 are MNHNS and SASEGT. The DNA for the CDR3 is TGTGCCAGCAGTGAAGGAGGGGGCAATCAGCCCCAGCATTTT. It codes for CASSEGGGNQPQHF.

This clonotype was recorded a few times. The chain uses TRBV18 and TRBJ2-7, with D unclear. CDR3 length: 13 amino acids. Germline V gene lookup returns CDR1 KGHSH and CDR2 LQKENI. V was trimmed by 3 bases and J by 3 bases, leaving 9 bases between them. The CDR3 protein is CASSPQADYEQYF. The CDR3 DNA reads as TGTGCCAGCTCACCGCAGGCCGACTACGAGCAGTACTTC.